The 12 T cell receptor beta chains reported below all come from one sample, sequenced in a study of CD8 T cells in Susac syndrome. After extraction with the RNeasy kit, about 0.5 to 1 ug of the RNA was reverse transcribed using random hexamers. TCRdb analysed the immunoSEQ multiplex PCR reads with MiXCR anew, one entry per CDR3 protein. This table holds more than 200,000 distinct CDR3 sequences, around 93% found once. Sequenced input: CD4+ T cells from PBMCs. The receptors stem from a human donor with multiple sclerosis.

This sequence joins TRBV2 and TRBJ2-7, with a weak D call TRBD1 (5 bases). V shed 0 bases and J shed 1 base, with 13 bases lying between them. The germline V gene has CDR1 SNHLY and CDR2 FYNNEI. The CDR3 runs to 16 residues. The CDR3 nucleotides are TGTGCCAGCAGTGAAGCGTTTGGCCAGGGTTCCTACGAGCAGTACTTC. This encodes CASSEAFGQGSYEQYF.

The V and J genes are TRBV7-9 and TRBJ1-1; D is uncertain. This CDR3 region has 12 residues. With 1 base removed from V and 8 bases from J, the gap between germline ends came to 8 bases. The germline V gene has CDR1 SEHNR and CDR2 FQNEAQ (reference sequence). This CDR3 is CASSLGAGEAFF. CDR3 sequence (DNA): TGTGCCAGCAGCTTAGGGGCCGGGGAAGCTTTCTTT.

The CDR3 nucleotides are TGCAGCGCCCACAACTCTAGGGGTGAAGCTTTCTTT. Amino acid sequence: CSAHNSRGEAFF. This chain uses TRBV29-1 with TRBJ1-1; TRBD1 is a possible D gene (5 bases). Germline CDR1 and CDR2: SQVTM and ANQGSEA. The CDR3 has 12 residues. The ends were cut back, 7 bases at V and 7 bases at J, with 16 bases in the middle.

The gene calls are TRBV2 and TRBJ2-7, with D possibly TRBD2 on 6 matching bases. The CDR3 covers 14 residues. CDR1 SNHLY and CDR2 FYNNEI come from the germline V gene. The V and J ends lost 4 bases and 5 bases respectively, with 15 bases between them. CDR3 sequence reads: CASSVSGLTDEQYV. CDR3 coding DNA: TGTGCCAGCAGTGTTTCGGGACTGACGGACGAGCAGTACGTC.

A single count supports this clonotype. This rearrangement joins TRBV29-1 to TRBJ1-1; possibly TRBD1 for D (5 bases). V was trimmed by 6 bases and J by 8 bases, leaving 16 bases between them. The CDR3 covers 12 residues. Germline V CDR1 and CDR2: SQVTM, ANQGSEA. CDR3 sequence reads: CSVFRDGDEAFF. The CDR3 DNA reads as TGCAGCGTCTTCCGGGACGGGGACGAAGCTTTCTTT.

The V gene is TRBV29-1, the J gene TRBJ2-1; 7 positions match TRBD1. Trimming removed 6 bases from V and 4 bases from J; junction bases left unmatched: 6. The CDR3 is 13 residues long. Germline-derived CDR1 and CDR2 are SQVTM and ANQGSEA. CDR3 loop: CSVRGRAYNEQFF. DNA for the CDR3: TGCAGCGTAAGGGGGCGCGCATACAATGAGCAGTTCTTC.

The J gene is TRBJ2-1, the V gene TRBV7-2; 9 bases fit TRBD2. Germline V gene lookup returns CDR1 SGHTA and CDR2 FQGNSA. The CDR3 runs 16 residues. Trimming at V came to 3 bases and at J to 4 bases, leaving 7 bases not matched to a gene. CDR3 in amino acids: CASSFHLAGIYNEQFF. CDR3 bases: TGTGCCAGCAGCTTCCACCTAGCGGGGATTTACAATGAGCAGTTCTTC.

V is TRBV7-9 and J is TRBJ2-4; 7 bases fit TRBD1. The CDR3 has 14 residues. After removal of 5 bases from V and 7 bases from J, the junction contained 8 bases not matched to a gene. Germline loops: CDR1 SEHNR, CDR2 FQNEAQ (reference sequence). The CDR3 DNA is TGTGCCAGCAGCGTAGACAGGGTCGGGAACATTCAGTACTTC. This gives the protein CASSVDRVGNIQYF.

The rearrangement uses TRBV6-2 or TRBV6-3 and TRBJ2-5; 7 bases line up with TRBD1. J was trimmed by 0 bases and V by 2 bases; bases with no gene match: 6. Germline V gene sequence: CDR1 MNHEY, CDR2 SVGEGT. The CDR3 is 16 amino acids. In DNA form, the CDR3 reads TGTGCCAGCAGTTACGGGACAGCCCCGTACCAAGAGACCCAGTACTTC. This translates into CASSYGTAPYQETQYF.

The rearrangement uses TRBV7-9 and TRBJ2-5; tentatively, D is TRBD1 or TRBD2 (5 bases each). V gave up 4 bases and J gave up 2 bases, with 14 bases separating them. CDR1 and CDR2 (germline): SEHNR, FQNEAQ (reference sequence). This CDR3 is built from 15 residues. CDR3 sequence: CASSSGTWAQETQYF. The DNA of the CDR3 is TGTGCCAGCAGCTCGGGGACCTGGGCTCAAGAGACCCAGTACTTC.

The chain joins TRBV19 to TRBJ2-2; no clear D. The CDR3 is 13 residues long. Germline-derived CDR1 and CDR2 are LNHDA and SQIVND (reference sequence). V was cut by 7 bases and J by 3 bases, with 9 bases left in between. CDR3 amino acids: CASTPGYTGELFF. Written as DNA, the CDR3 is TGTGCCAGTACCCCCGGGTACACCGGGGAGCTGTTTTTT.

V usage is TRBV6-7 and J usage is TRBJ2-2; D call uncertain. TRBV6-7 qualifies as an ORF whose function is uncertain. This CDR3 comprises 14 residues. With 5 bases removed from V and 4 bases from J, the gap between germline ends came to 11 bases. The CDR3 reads CASSPGGPTGELFF. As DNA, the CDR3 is TGTGCCAGCAGTCCGGGTGGACCCACCGGGGAGCTGTTTTTT.